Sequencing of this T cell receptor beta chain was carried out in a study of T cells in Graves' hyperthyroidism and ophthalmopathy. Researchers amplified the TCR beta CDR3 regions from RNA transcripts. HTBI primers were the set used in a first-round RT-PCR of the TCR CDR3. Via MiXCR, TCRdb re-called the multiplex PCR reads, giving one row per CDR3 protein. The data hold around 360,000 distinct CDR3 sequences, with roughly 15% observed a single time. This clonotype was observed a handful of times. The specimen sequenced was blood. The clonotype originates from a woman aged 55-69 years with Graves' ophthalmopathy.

CDR3: CASSHPDRVSPLHF. The CDR3, as DNA: TGTGCCAGCAGCCACCCGGACAGGGTCTCACCCCTCCACTTT. The chain employs TRBV14 and TRBJ1-6; TRBD1 agrees at 8 bases. Germline lookup yields CDR1 SGHDN and CDR2 FVKESK. Germline trimming cut 3 bases from V and 10 bases from J; bases unmatched to any gene: 5. There are 14 residues in the CDR3.